This passage covers 8 T cell receptor beta chains from one sample sequenced in a study of blood T cell repertoires in COVID-19. Assay used: immunoSEQ multiplex PCR; TCRdb lists only in-frame clones, some missing. In the table there are tens of thousands of clones, about 90% of which are singletons. Sequenced: peripheral blood. The receptor set was obtained from a man older than 75 in a cohort sampled during active COVID-19.

CDR3 in DNA: TGTGCCAGCAGCTTCAGAAGACAGGGAAGCTACAATGAGCAGTTCTTC. Translation: CASSFRRQGSYNEQFF. The chain is built from TRBV11-2 and TRBJ2-1; 7 positions agree with TRBD1. The germline gives CDR1 SGHAT, CDR2 FQNNGV. The CDR3 is 16 residues long. Trimming took 3 bases from V and 3 from J; bases not matched to a gene: 8.

This clone was seen a few times. Other DNA sequences in the same sample also yield this CDR3. This rearrangement joins TRBV5-1 to TRBJ1-1; a weak D match, TRBD1 (6 bases). Germline CDR1 reads SGHRS; CDR2 reads YFSETQ. Trimming left V 0 bases short and J 1 base short, with 7 bases between. The CDR3 is 14 amino acids. CDR3 protein: CASSLVGGNTEAFF. In DNA, the CDR3 is TGCGCCAGCAGCTTGGTAGGGGGGAACACTGAAGCTTTCTTT.

The gene calls are TRBV7-3 and TRBJ1-1; 9 bases align to TRBD1. This CDR3 contains 15 residues. CDR1 and CDR2 (germline): SGHTA, FQGTGA. Trimming took 4 bases from V and 3 from J; bases not matched to a gene: 6. The CDR3 coding sequence is TGTGCCAGCAGCTCGGGGACAGGGAGGTACACTGAAGCTTTCTTT. Translated, it gives CASSSGTGRYTEAFF.

This chain joins TRBV19 and TRBJ2-7; TRBD2 agrees at 10 bases. The CDR3 contains 16 residues. The V gene end was trimmed by 3 bases and the J gene end by 2 bases; junction bases not matched to a gene: 7. CDR1 is LNHDA and CDR2 is SQIVND in the germline V gene (reference sequence). Here the CDR3 DNA reads TGTGCCAGTAGTATCGGAGCTAGCGGGAGAGCCTACGAGCAGTACTTC. Amino acid sequence: CASSIGASGRAYEQYF.

The genes are TRBV6-5 and TRBJ1-2, with no clear D. Germline CDR1 MNHEY, CDR2 SVGAGI. The V end was cut by 6 bases, the J end by 0 bases, with 8 bases between. This CDR3 region has 13 residues. The CDR3 here is CASSQVANYGYTF. The CDR3 DNA reads TGTGCCAGCAGCCAGGTCGCTAACTATGGCTACACCTTC.

This clone was observed a single time. This chain joins TRBV12-3 or TRBV12-4 and TRBJ1-1, with D perhaps TRBD1 (6 bases). This CDR3 region has 13 residues. V was pared by 6 bases and J by 1 base, with 9 bases between. The chain's CDR3 is CASSWDKNTEAFF. DNA of the CDR3: TGTGCCAGCAGCTGGGACAAGAACACTGAAGCTTTCTTT.

In this sample, this clone turned up once. In nucleotides, the CDR3 is TGTGCCAGCAGCTTGTCTTTGGCAGGGTCAGGTGGCTACACCTTC. Amino acid sequence: CASSLSLAGSGGYTF. The chain has TRBV5-4 and TRBJ1-2, with D possibly matching TRBD1 (5 bases). This CDR3 contains 15 residues. Germline CDR1 and CDR2: SGHNT and YYREEE (reference sequence). V lost 1 base and J lost 7, with 17 bases in between. Full variable domain (outside the CDR3, taken from reference TRBV5-4 and TRBJ1-2): ETGVTQSPTHLIKTRGQQVTLRCSSQSGHNTVSWYQQALGQGPQFIFQYYREEENGRGNFPPRFSGLQFPNYSSELNVNALELDDSALYLCASSLSLAGSGGYTFGSGTRLTVV.

The chain uses TRBV11-2 and TRBJ2-7; 7 nucleotides match TRBD1. V trimming: 1 base; J trimming: 4 bases; junction bases outside the gene matches: 4. This CDR3 is 14 amino acids long. Germline CDR1 is SGHAT and CDR2 is FQNNGV. The CDR3 sequence is CASSLGQGKYEQYF. The CDR3 DNA follows: TGTGCCAGCAGCTTAGGACAGGGAAAGTACGAGCAGTACTTC.